The entry below describes one TCR beta chain. The antigen is not known. CD4+ cell separation produced CD45RA+ naive and CD45RA-negative memory subsets. The data are from a study of shared clonotypes between healthy human individuals. Whole-study results and caveats: The study generally estimated greater richness for naive than memory subsets. With a few donors compared, 4% to 5.5% of naive CD4 clonotypes were shared.

The method was immunoSEQ multiplex PCR; TCRdb's version includes in-frame clones alone and lacks a portion of them. This table holds more than 2,000,000 clones, more than 80% found once. CDR3 size: 15 residues. V lost 2 bases and J lost 8, with 15 bases in between. Germline lookup yields CDR1 MGHRA and CDR2 YSYEKL. The genes are TRBV4-1 and TRBJ1-4; weak D call: TRBD1 (6 bases). The sequenced material came from naive CD4+ T cells from PBMCs. Documented subset: CD45RA+ positively selected. This receptor was identified in a man between 18 and 29 years old in good health. Some clones in this sample may be carry-over from other donors' samples. CDR3 in amino acids: CASSQPGVSREKLFF. CDR3 in DNA: TGCGCCAGCAGCCAACCAGGGGTTTCGCGAGAAAAACTGTTTTTT.